Presented here are 26 T cell receptor beta chains from one specimen sequenced in a study of T cell responses to AZD1222 COVID-19 vaccine. Libraries were prepared by immunoSEQ multiplex PCR; TCRdb keeps only in-frame clonotypes and omits some of them. The sample has 140,000 or so clones, around 90% seen once; the top ten hold 3.1%. This sample comprised peripheral blood, obtained 28 days after the second AZD1222 dose. These receptors were collected from an adult who received the AZD1222 COVID-19 vaccine.

In nucleotides, the CDR3 is TGTGCCAGCAGCCCCGGAACGACAGGGGCCGAAAAACTGTTTTTT. Its translation: CASSPGTTGAEKLFF. This rearrangement joins TRBV14 to TRBJ1-4, with TRBD1 matching 8 bases. V dropped 4 bases and J dropped 8; count of bases not matched to a gene: 9. The CDR3 contains 15 residues. The germline gives CDR1 SGHDN, CDR2 FVKESK.

The chain joins TRBV21-1 to TRBJ1-2. TRBV21-1 is labeled a pseudogene. CDR3 length: 13 residues. CDR3 nucleotides: TGTGCCAGCAGTCTCCGGAACTACTATGGCTACACCTTC. As protein: CASSLRNYYGYTF.

The V gene is TRBV5-6, the J gene TRBJ2-3; weak D call: TRBD1 (5 bases). Trimming took off 4 bases at V and 3 bases at J, with 18 bases between the two ends. The CDR3 is made up of 16 amino acids. CDR1 SGHDT and CDR2 YYEEEE come from the germline V gene. This CDR3 is CASSRTVGRVTDTQYF. The CDR3 region has the DNA TGTGCCAGCAGCAGGACGGTGGGGCGTGTGACAGATACGCAGTATTTT.

This clone was recorded only once. CDR3 DNA: TGTGCCAGCAGCCAAGGGCCCCGTGGACAGGGGGCCTACAATGAGCAGTTCTTC. This translates into CASSQGPRGQGAYNEQFF. The chain uses TRBV3-1 (or the pseudogene TRBV3-2) and TRBJ2-1; 10 positions match TRBD1. CDR3 size: 18 residues. The V segment lost 1 base and the J segment 2 bases; nucleotides outside the gene matches: 8. CDR1 is LGHDT, CDR2 YNNKEL, per germline (reference sequence).

This chain uses TRBV18 with TRBJ1-1; D gene uncertain. V was trimmed by 2 bases and J by 5 bases, leaving 12 bases between them. The CDR3 is 14 residues long. Looked up from germline, CDR1 is KGHSH and CDR2 is LQKENI. Here the CDR3 DNA reads TGTGCCAGCTCACCATGGATGGAAAGAACTGAAGCTTTCTTT. Its translation is CASSPWMERTEAFF.

This clone was observed once. CDR3 sequence (DNA): TGTGCCAGTAAAAGCGCCAGGGGAACCTACGAGCAGTACTTC. Its protein is CASKSARGTYEQYF. This chain uses TRBV7-8 with TRBJ2-7; the D gene is possibly TRBD1 (6 bases). The germline V and J ends were trimmed by 9 bases and 2 bases, with 17 bases remaining between them. This CDR3 comprises 14 residues. Germline V gives CDR1 SGHVS, CDR2 FQNEAQ.

J is TRBJ1-1 and V is TRBV5-8; D perhaps matches TRBD1 (5 bases). With 1 base removed from V and 0 bases from J, the gap between germline ends came to 10 bases. The CDR3 spans 15 residues. Germline V gives CDR1 SGHTS, CDR2 YDEGEE. The CDR3 reads CASSLRDRMNTEAFF. The CDR3 nucleotides are TGTGCCAGCAGCTTGCGCGACAGAATGAACACTGAAGCTTTCTTT.

The V and J genes are TRBV4-1 and TRBJ2-2; a possible D gene is TRBD2 (6 bases). CDR3 length equals 15 residues. V lost 4 bases and J 6 bases, leaving 15 bases between the germline ends. The germline CDR1 and CDR2 sequences are MGHRA and YSYEKL. The CDR3 DNA follows: TGCGCCAGCAGCCCGGGGACTGTTCGTCCCGGGGAGCTGTTTTTT. This codes for CASSPGTVRPGELFF.

In DNA, the CDR3 is TGCGCCAGCAGCCAAGCCCCAGGGATGAACACTGAAGCTTTCTTT. Encoded protein: CASSQAPGMNTEAFF. The chain recombines TRBV4-1 with TRBJ1-1; a weak D match, TRBD1 (5 bases). This CDR3 contains 15 residues. Germline CDR1 is MGHRA and CDR2 is YSYEKL. The V gene lost 1 base and the J gene lost 0 bases, with 9 bases spanning the gap.

The chain is built from TRBV27 and TRBJ1-4, with no clear D. V was cut by 2 bases and J by 2 bases, with 9 bases left in between. The CDR3 spans 15 residues. Germline V lookup: CDR1 MNHEY, CDR2 SMNVEV (reference sequence). The CDR3 protein is CASSLRALTNEKLFF. The DNA for the CDR3 is TGTGCCAGCAGTTTAAGGGCACTTACTAATGAAAAACTGTTTTTT.

As DNA, the CDR3 is TGTGCCAGCAAAACCCCCGGGGGGCCTCGAACCCAGTACTTC. This encodes CASKTPGGPRTQYF. The chain joins TRBV28 to TRBJ2-5; D may be TRBD2 (7 bases). Germline V gene sequence: CDR1 MDHEN, CDR2 SYDVKM. There are 14 residues in the CDR3. V shed 7 bases and J shed 8 bases, with 20 bases lying between them.

The rearrangement uses TRBV19 and TRBJ1-5; a possible D gene is TRBD1 (6 bases). The germline gives CDR1 LNHDA, CDR2 SQIVND (reference sequence). V was pared by 3 bases and J by 1 base, with 10 bases between. CDR3 length: 15 residues. The CDR3 reads CASSITGQSNQPQHF. For the CDR3, the DNA is TGTGCCAGTAGTATTACAGGACAGAGCAATCAGCCCCAGCATTTT.

This clone was seen a few times. The V and J genes are TRBV6-5 and TRBJ1-1; 7 positions match TRBD1. Trimming at V came to 0 bases and at J to 1 base, leaving 5 bases not matched to a gene. Germline V gene lookup returns CDR1 MNHEY and CDR2 SVGAGI. The CDR3 is made up of 16 amino acids. CDR3 in amino acids: CASSYSRRGPNTEAFF. The CDR3 nucleotides are TGTGCCAGCAGTTACTCGAGGAGGGGGCCGAACACTGAAGCTTTCTTT.

This clone appeared a single time. The chain employs TRBV4-3 and TRBJ1-4, with D unclear. CDR1 and CDR2 from the germline V gene are LGHNA and YSLEER. Trimming left V 0 bases short and J 7 bases short, with 9 bases between. The CDR3 runs to 14 residues. The CDR3 is CASSQDISGEKLFF. Written as DNA, the CDR3 is TGCGCCAGCAGCCAAGATATCTCCGGTGAAAAACTGTTTTTT.

The V and J genes are TRBV27 and TRBJ2-7; D is uncertain. V dropped 5 bases and J dropped 8 bases, with 13 bases sitting between them. CDR1 is MNHEY and CDR2 is SMNVEV in the germline V gene (reference sequence). This CDR3 has 12 residues. The CDR3 DNA reads as TGTGCCAGCAGTCCCTCTGGAATGAAGCAGTACTTC. Protein: CASSPSGMKQYF.

In this sample, this clone turned up a few times. The chain employs TRBV5-6 and TRBJ2-1; 12 nucleotides agree with TRBD2. Per the germline V gene, CDR1 is SGHDT and CDR2 is YYEEEE. V gave up 2 bases and J gave up 9 bases; unmatched junction bases: 6. This CDR3 comprises 15 residues. CDR3 sequence reads: CASSFRLAGAAEQFF. CDR3 nucleotides: TGTGCCAGCAGCTTCCGACTAGCGGGGGCAGCTGAGCAGTTCTTC.

This clone was counted a single time. J is TRBJ1-6 and V is TRBV3-1 (or the pseudogene TRBV3-2); the D is unclear. The V gene lost 1 base and the J gene lost 8 bases, with 12 bases spanning the gap. Germline CDR1 and CDR2: LGHDT and YNNKEL (reference sequence). The CDR3 contains 15 residues. CDR3 in amino acids: CASSQGHLADSPLHF. CDR3 in DNA: TGTGCCAGCAGCCAAGGCCACCTGGCGGATTCACCCCTCCACTTT.

The chain couples TRBV3-1 (or the pseudogene TRBV3-2) to TRBJ1-4, with D tentatively TRBD1 (6 bases). Germline assignment: CDR1 LGHDT and CDR2 YNNKEL (reference sequence). This CDR3 spans 16 amino acids. V was cut by 4 bases and J by 8 bases, with 20 bases left in between. The DNA for the CDR3 is TGTGCCAGCAGCCCTCGTTCCCGGGGGGCGCGGGAAAAACTGTTTTTT. It encodes CASSPRSRGAREKLFF.

The DNA for the CDR3 is TGTGCCAGCAGTTGGGGGACACCTGTGAACACTGAAGCTTTCTTT. Its protein is CASSWGTPVNTEAFF. This chain connects TRBV27 to TRBJ1-1, with a weak D call TRBD1 (6 bases). The germline V and J ends were trimmed by 4 bases and 0 bases, with 12 bases remaining between them. This CDR3 spans 15 amino acids. CDR1 and CDR2 from the germline V gene are MNHEY and SMNVEV (reference sequence).

The rearrangement links TRBV18 to TRBJ2-3; the match to TRBD1 covers 7 bases. After removal of 5 bases from V and 1 base from J, the junction contained 6 bases not matched to a gene. From germline, CDR1 is KGHSH and CDR2 LQKENI. This CDR3 is 15 amino acids long. The CDR3 coding sequence is TGTGCCAGCTCAGAGGGGGCCTCTGGCACAGATACGCAGTATTTT. This translates into CASSEGASGTDTQYF.

The genes are TRBV28 and TRBJ2-1; TRBD1 matches at 10 bases. The CDR3 contains 14 residues. The germline gives CDR1 MDHEN, CDR2 SYDVKM. The V and J ends lost 11 bases and 6 bases, in that order; junction bases with no gene match: 10. In DNA form, the CDR3 reads TGTGCCTCCATGGGGACAGGGGTTATCAATGAGCAGTTCTTC. This sequence encodes CASMGTGVINEQFF.

The CDR3 region is CASSRQGNQPQHF. The CDR3 DNA reads as TGTGCCAGCAGTCGACAGGGCAATCAGCCCCAGCATTTT. The V call is TRBV6-2 or TRBV6-3, the J call TRBJ1-5; D possibly corresponds to TRBD1 (6 bases). Germline V gives CDR1 MNHEY, CDR2 SVGEGT. This CDR3 is built from 13 residues. V dropped 5 bases and J dropped 2 bases, with 7 bases sitting between them.

The V call is TRBV30, the J call TRBJ2-7; 8 nucleotides match TRBD2. CDR3 length: 14 amino acids. Germline V gene lookup returns CDR1 GTSNPN and CDR2 SVGIG (reference sequence). V gave up 2 bases and J gave up 9 bases; unmatched junction bases: 12. CDR3 nucleotides: TGTGCCTGGAGTTATGCGGGAGGTAGAGTAGGGCAGTACTTC. It is translated as CAWSYAGGRVGQYF.

This rearrangement joins TRBV19 to TRBJ2-2; maybe TRBD1 (5 bases). Looked up from germline, CDR1 is LNHDA and CDR2 is SQIVND (reference sequence). The length of the CDR3 is 12 residues. Between the trimmed V and J ends, which lost 7 bases and 5 bases, there was a span of 8 bases. The CDR3 region is CASTRVTGELFF. For the CDR3, the DNA is TGTGCCAGTACCAGGGTAACCGGGGAGCTGTTTTTT.

The chain links TRBV19 to TRBJ1-1; D unclear. CDR1 and CDR2 (germline): LNHDA, SQIVND (reference sequence). There are 16 residues in the CDR3. The ends were cut back, 1 base at V and 1 base at J, with 13 bases in the middle. As DNA, the CDR3 is TGTGCCAGTAGTATAGTAAGGCGGGCCGCGAACACTGAAGCTTTCTTT. Encoded protein: CASSIVRRAANTEAFF.

The genes are TRBV19 and TRBJ2-3; D is unclear. There are 13 residues in the CDR3. V shed 3 bases and J shed 1 base, with 5 bases lying between them. Germline V gene lookup returns CDR1 LNHDA and CDR2 SQIVND (reference sequence). The CDR3, as DNA: TGTGCCAGTAGTATCGGAGGCACAGATACGCAGTATTTT. This gives the protein CASSIGGTDTQYF.